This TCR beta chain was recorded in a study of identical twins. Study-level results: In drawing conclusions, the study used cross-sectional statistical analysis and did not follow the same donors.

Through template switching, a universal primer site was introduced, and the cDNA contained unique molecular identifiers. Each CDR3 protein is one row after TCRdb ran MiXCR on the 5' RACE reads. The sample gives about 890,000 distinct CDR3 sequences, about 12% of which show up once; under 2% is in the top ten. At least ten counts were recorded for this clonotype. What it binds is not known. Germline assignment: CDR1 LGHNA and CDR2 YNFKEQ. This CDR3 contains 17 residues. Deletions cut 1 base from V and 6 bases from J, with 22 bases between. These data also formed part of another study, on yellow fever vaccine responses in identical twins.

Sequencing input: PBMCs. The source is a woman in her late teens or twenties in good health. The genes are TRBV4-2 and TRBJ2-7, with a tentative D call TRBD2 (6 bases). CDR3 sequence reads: CASSQGKTSSRSSEQYF. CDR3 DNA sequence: TGTGCCAGCAGCCAAGGGAAGACTAGTTCTCGGTCTAGCGAGCAGTACTTC.